These T cell receptor beta chains were read from a single sample in a study of T cell responses to AZD1222 COVID-19 vaccine. The table came from immunoSEQ multiplex PCR; TCRdb's copy has only in-frame clones and leaves some out. The sample contains roughly 77,000 clones, roughly 86% of which appear only once. The sample in question was peripheral blood, obtained on day 0 of MenACWY control vaccination. Every receptor here comes from an adult in good health. CDR3s include the opening cysteine and the closing phenylalanine or tryptophan. The D gene is left open where the match is weak. Clone size is not always given. Where it is, it says once, few, many or a class for expanded clones.

>TRBV2|TRBJ2-1|-|-
TGTGCCAGCAGAGACACGAGCTCCTACAATGAGCAGTTCTTC
CASRDTSSYNEQFF
>TRBV18|TRBJ1-1|-|-
TGTGCCAGCTCACCACCAGGGCCGGGGAACACTGAAGCTTTCTTT
CASSPPGPGNTEAFF
>TRBV4-3|TRBJ1-2|-|-
TGCGCCAGCAGCCAAGATCAAGTCTTGGGCGGGACAAGGCCCCTTGGTGGCTACACCTTC
CASSQDQVLGGTRPLGGYTF
>TRBV5-5|TRBJ2-1|-|-
TGTGCCAGCAGCAACGAGGGGGTCTGGTTCTTC
CASSNEGVWFF
>TRBV24-1|TRBJ1-2|-|-
TGTGCCACCAGTGACCCCGGGGGCAGCTATGGCTACACCTTC
CATSDPGGSYGYTF
>TRBV5-1|TRBJ1-6|-|TRBD1
TGCGCCAGCAGCTGGGGACAGGGGGCAAATTCACCCCTCCACTTT
CASSWGQGANSPLHF
>TRBV6-5|TRBJ2-7|-|-
TGTGCCAGCAGTCGGGAAGGACCCTACGAGCAGTACTTC
CASSREGPYEQYF
>TRBV20-1|TRBJ2-1|-|-
TGCAGTGCAAGTAAACGGGGCACGATTGAGGAGCAGTTCTTC
CSASKRGTIEEQFF
>TRBV3-1/TRBV3-2|TRBJ1-6|few|TRBD1
TGTGCCAGCAGCCAAGTGGCAGGGGGCTATAATTCACCCCTCCACTTT
CASSQVAGGYNSPLHF
>TRBV27|TRBJ1-1|-|-
TGTGCCAGCAGTTTATACGGGGGGGGTTCGTCTGAAGCTTTCTTT
CASSLYGGGSSEAFF
>TRBV9|TRBJ2-1|once|-
TGTGCCAGCAGCGCGGGACTTTCTATGAATGAGCAGTTCTTC
CASSAGLSMNEQFF
>TRBV19|TRBJ1-5|-|-
TGTGCCAGTAGTATAGGAGGTTACGGGGGTCAGCCCCAGCATTTT
CASSIGGYGGQPQHF
>TRBV6-2/TRBV6-3|TRBJ1-2|-|TRBD1
TGTGCCAGCAGTTACTCGACAGGGCCAGGTGGCTATGGCTACACCTTC
CASSYSTGPGGYGYTF
>TRBV6-5|TRBJ1-1|once|-
TGTGCCAGCAGAGGTACAGGGAAAAGGACTGAAGCTTTCTTT
CASRGTGKRTEAFF
>TRBV28|TRBJ2-3|-|TRBD2
TGTGCCAGCAGTTTATTGGTTCTAGCGGGGGGGTCTGGTACGCAGTATTTT
CASSLLVLAGGSGTQYF
>TRBV7-3|TRBJ1-1|-|-
TGTGCCAGCAGCTTAACGCATGACACTTACACTGAAGCTTTCTTT
CASSLTHDTYTEAFF
>TRBV9|TRBJ2-1|few|-
TGTGCCAGCAGCGTTTCATCAGGGAACAATGAGCAGTTCTTC
CASSVSSGNNEQFF
>TRBV9|TRBJ1-4|-|-
TGTGCCAGCAGCGTAGGGGGAATCGAAGAAAAACTGTTTTTT
CASSVGGIEEKLFF
>TRBV6-2/TRBV6-3|TRBJ2-7|-|-
TGTGCCAGCAGCCGATTAGGGGACTACGAGCAGTACTTC
CASSRLGDYEQYF
>TRBV6-5|TRBJ1-6|-|-
TGTGCCAGCAGCCCGGGGCGCTCCTATAATTCACCCCTCCACTTT
CASSPGRSYNSPLHF
>TRBV29-1|TRBJ2-1|-|-
TGCAGCGTTGCAGGCACCTACAATGAGCAGTTCTTC
CSVAGTYNEQFF
>TRBV28|TRBJ2-2|-|-
TGTGCCAGCAGTTTAGGGGGGCATGGCGGGGAGCTGTTTTTT
CASSLGGHGGELFF
>TRBV11-3|TRBJ2-7|once|TRBD2
TGTGCCAGCAGCTTTGAGCGGGGAAGCTCCTACGAGCAGTACTTC
CASSFERGSSYEQYF
>TRBV28|TRBJ1-2|-|TRBD1
TGTGCCAGCAGCAGCCGGGACAGGTTTAACTATGGCTACACCTTC
CASSSRDRFNYGYTF
>TRBV6-1|TRBJ2-6|-|TRBD1
TGTGCCAGCAGTGAAAGAGGTGGACAGGCCGTTTCTGGGGCCAACGTCCTGACTTTC
CASSERGGQAVSGANVLTF
>TRBV11-1|TRBJ2-5|-|-
TGTGCCAGCAGCCTGAGGGCCCAGGGAGAGACCCAGTACTTC
CASSLRAQGETQYF
>TRBV5-6|TRBJ2-5|-|-
TGTGCCAGCAGCTCATGGCGCCCGGGGGAGACCCAGTACTTC
CASSSWRPGETQYF
>TRBV5-1|TRBJ2-3|-|-
TGCGCCAGCAGCTTGGGCGGACTACTTAGCACAGATACGCAGTATTTT
CASSLGGLLSTDTQYF
>TRBV2|TRBJ1-1|once|-
TGTGCCAGCAGTCCCGGGACGTCCTCGGGAAACACTGAAGCTTTCTTT
CASSPGTSSGNTEAFF
>TRBV5-1|TRBJ2-5|-|-
TGCGCCAGCAGCTTGGCAGCCGGGCAAGAGACCCAGTACTTC
CASSLAAGQETQYF
>TRBV6-5|TRBJ2-1|few|TRBD1
TGTGCCAGCAGTCGGACAGGGAGCTCCTACAATGAGCAGTTCTTC
CASSRTGSSYNEQFF
>TRBV5-1|TRBJ1-3|-|-
TGCGCCAGCAGCTTACAGGGTAACGGAAACACCATATATTTT
CASSLQGNGNTIYF
>TRBV27|TRBJ1-4|-|-
TGTGCCAGCAGTTTGGGGGGTACTAATGAAAAACTGTTTTTT
CASSLGGTNEKLFF